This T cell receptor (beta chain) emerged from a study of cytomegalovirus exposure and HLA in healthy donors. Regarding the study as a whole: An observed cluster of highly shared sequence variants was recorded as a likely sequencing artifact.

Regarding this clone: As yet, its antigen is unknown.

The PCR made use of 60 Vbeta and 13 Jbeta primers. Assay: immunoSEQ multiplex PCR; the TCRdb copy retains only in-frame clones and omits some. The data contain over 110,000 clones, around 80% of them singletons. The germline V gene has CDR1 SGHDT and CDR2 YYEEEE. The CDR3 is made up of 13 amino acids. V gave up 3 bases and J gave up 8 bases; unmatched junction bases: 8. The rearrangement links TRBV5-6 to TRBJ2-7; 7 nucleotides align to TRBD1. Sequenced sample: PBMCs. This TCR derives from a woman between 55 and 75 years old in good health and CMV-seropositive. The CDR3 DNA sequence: TGTGCCAGCAGCTCCGACATACAGGGGAAGCAGTACTTC. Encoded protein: CASSSDIQGKQYF.